This note documents a single T cell receptor (beta chain) sequence. Its antigen is undetermined. This sample is drawn from a study of shared clonotypes between healthy human individuals. General observations from the study: Specimens sampled were limited to blood, with tissue repertoires likely differing. Depth of sequencing was expected to influence donor clonotype sharing.

The V gene's germline CDR1 is SGHTA and CDR2 FQGNSA. The CDR3 is 13 residues long. V was clipped by 1 base and J by 9 bases, with 10 bases between them. The assay used deep level. The repertoire was sequenced with immunoSEQ multiplex PCR; TCRdb's copy has only in-frame clones and lacks some. The top ten hold approximately 1.3% of the sample, which has about 1 million clones, under 80% seen once. The chain joins TRBV7-2 to TRBJ1-5; D gene unclear. The sequence was obtained from a man younger than 35 in good health. The sequenced sample was memory CD4+ T cells sorted from blood. As for subset: CD45RA-negative fraction. CDR3 sequence (DNA): TGTGCCAGCAGCTTAGGAGGGATGCCGCCCCAGCATTTT. It encodes CASSLGGMPPQHF.